This entry lists 11 T cell receptor beta chains sequenced from one sample in a study of vaccination and CD4 T cells after COVID-19. Treatment specified: roughly 10-day PBMC culture with coronavirus spike peptide pools or control peptides (ViraFEST assay). These receptors' targets are unknown. The assay that was used to sequence DNA from cultured CD4+ T cells was the Oncomine TCR Beta short-read assay. TCRdb reprocessed the PCR reads with MiXCR, giving one entry per CDR3 protein. Among about 17,000 distinct CDR3 sequences listed, roughly 60% were seen once. The sample taken for sequencing was CD4+ T cells from blood, cultured in vitro. The receptor source for this set is a human donor who had recovered from COVID-19.

This chain uses TRBV6-2 or TRBV6-3 with TRBJ1-2; 11 positions match TRBD1. CDR1 and CDR2 from the germline V gene are MNHEY and SVGEGT. The CDR3 consists of 16 residues. The V segment lost 2 bases and the J segment 4 bases; nucleotides outside the gene matches: 6. CDR3 DNA: TGTGCCAGCAGTTACGTACGGACAGGGGGCGGCTATGGCTACACCTTC. Translated, it gives CASSYVRTGGGYGYTF.

Written as DNA, the CDR3 is TGTGCCAGCAGGCAAATGAACACAGATACGCAGTATTTT. Translating it yields CASRQMNTDTQYF. The chain employs TRBV28 and TRBJ2-3; no firm D call. The V end was cut by 6 bases, the J end by 2 bases, with 9 bases between. The CDR3 is 13 amino acids. From germline, CDR1 is MDHEN and CDR2 SYDVKM. Looking up the rest from reference TRBV28 and TRBJ2-3 gives the full variable domain: DVKVTQSSRYLVKRTGEKVFLECVQDMDHENMFWYRQDPGLGLRLIYFSYDVKMKEKGDIPEGYSVSREKKERFSLILESASTNQTSMYLCASRQMNTDTQYFGPGTRLTVL.

Only a few counts were recorded for this clonotype. The junction shows a germline mismatch at one end, possibly a read error. The chain recombines TRBV7-6 with TRBJ2-5, with D possibly called TRBD1 or TRBD2 (5 bases each). The CDR3 sequence is 13 residues long. Germline-derived CDR1 and CDR2 are SGHVS and FNYEAQ. In DNA form, the CDR3 reads TGTGCTAGCAGCTTCAGGGCGGGAGAGACCCAGTACTTC. This sequence encodes CASSFRAGETQYF. Looking up the rest from reference TRBV7-6 and TRBJ2-5 gives the full variable domain: GAGVSQSPRYKVTKRGQDVALRCDPISGHVSLYWYRQALGQGPEFLTYFNYEAQQDKSGLPNDRFSAERPEGSISTLTIQRTEQRDSAMYRCASSFRAGETQYFGPGTRLLVL.

The CDR3 coding sequence is TGCGCCAGCAGCCAAGGTCGGACTAGCGGGCCCGGGGAGCTGTTTTTT. It specifies CASSQGRTSGPGELFF. The chain carries TRBV4-1 and TRBJ2-2; 11 bases align to TRBD2. The CDR3 extends over 16 amino acids. Germline loops: CDR1 MGHRA, CDR2 YSYEKL. V lost 1 base and J lost 6; bases outside the gene matches: 4.

CDR3 DNA sequence: TGTGCCAGCAGTGACCCTAGCGGCACAGATACGCAGTATTTT. Residues: CASSDPSGTDTQYF. This chain joins TRBV6-4 and TRBJ2-3, with D possibly TRBD2 on 6 matching bases. The CDR3 runs 14 residues. V was trimmed by 2 bases and J by 1 base, leaving 7 bases between them. CDR1 and CDR2 (germline): MRHNA, SNTAGT.

The chain combines TRBV11-3 with TRBJ2-7, with D tentatively TRBD1 (7 bases). V lost 1 base, J lost 5 bases, and 18 bases lay in between. CDR1 and CDR2 from the germline V gene are SGHNT and YENEEA. The length of the CDR3 is 16 residues. CDR3: CASSLGGQGGSNEQYF. CDR3 in DNA: TGTGCCAGCAGCTTAGGGGGGCAGGGGGGATCCAACGAGCAGTACTTC.

This clonotype was seen a single time. The chain combines TRBV5-6 with TRBJ1-5; D unclear. The V end lost 0 bases, the J end lost 3 bases, and 10 bases lay between the germline ends. In germline, CDR1 is SGHDT, CDR2 YYEEEE. This CDR3 is 15 amino acids long. CDR3 residues: CASSLGQIPNQPQHF. CDR3 in DNA: TGTGCCAGCAGCTTGGGCCAAATCCCCAATCAGCCCCAGCATTTT. Using reference TRBV5-6 and TRBJ1-5 for the parts outside the CDR3, the full variable domain is DAGVTQSPTHLIKTRGQQVTLRCSPKSGHDTVSWYQQALGQGPQFIFQYYEEEERQRGNFPDRFSGHQFPNYSSELNVNALLLGDSALYLCASSLGQIPNQPQHFGDGTRLSIL.

The V and J genes are TRBV6-1 and TRBJ2-1; D tentatively reads TRBD1 or TRBD2 (5 bases each). The CDR3 sequence is 15 residues long. V dropped 7 bases and J dropped 0 bases, with 13 bases sitting between them. CDR1 and CDR2 from the germline V gene are MNHNS and SASEGT. The CDR3 DNA reads TGTGCCAGCATCGGGGCCCGGAGCTCCTACAATGAGCAGTTCTTC. This sequence encodes CASIGARSSYNEQFF.

The chain combines TRBV20-1 with TRBJ2-3, with D perhaps matching TRBD2 (6 bases). Trimming left V 0 bases short and J 3 bases short, with 16 bases between. Germline assignment: CDR1 DFQATT and CDR2 SNEGSKA (reference sequence). This CDR3 is built from 16 residues. The chain's CDR3 is CSARDTGLHHTDTQYF. The CDR3 DNA follows: TGCAGTGCTAGAGATACAGGACTACATCATACAGATACGCAGTATTTT.

The chain joins TRBV6-1 to TRBJ1-1, with 7 positions matching TRBD1. V gave up 1 base and J gave up 5 bases; unmatched junction bases: 10. Germline lookup yields CDR1 MNHNS and CDR2 SASEGT. This CDR3 has 16 amino acids. The CDR3 region has the DNA TGTGCCAGCAGTGAAGGACAGGGTACATATTGGACTGAAGCTTTCTTT. This translates into CASSEGQGTYWTEAFF.

The gene calls are TRBV12-3 or TRBV12-4 and TRBJ2-7; D might be TRBD1 (5 bases). The CDR3 loop spans 14 amino acids. V was shortened by 4 bases and J by 2 bases, with 12 bases between the two germline ends. In DNA form, the CDR3 reads TGTGCCAGCAGTTCTTACAGGTCTCCCTACGAGCAGTACTTC. Translation: CASSSYRSPYEQYF.